The 30 T cell receptor beta chains in this list originate from one sample, sequenced in a study of blood T cell repertoires in COVID-19. Method: immunoSEQ multiplex PCR; TCRdb's copy keeps in-frame clones and lacks some. Seen here are about 160,000 clones, 80% to 90% observed once, and the top ten hold around 5%. The sequencing sample was made of peripheral blood. The receptor set was obtained from a woman aged 45-59 years with COVID-19, enrolled during active disease.

This CDR3 is CASSRGLAGTSGANVLTF. CDR3 nucleotide sequence: TGTGCCAGCAGCCGCGGACTAGCGGGGACCTCTGGGGCCAACGTCCTGACTTTC. The chain links TRBV3-1 (or the pseudogene TRBV3-2) to TRBJ2-6; 12 bases line up with TRBD2. Germline assignment: CDR1 LGHDT and CDR2 YNNKEL (reference sequence). V lost 4 bases to trimming and J lost 0 bases; unmatched junction nucleotides: 4. This CDR3 spans 18 amino acids.

The V and J genes are TRBV6-1 and TRBJ2-5; D is perhaps TRBD1 (6 bases). Trimming left V 2 bases short and J 5 bases short, with 9 bases between. CDR1 is MNHNS, CDR2 SASEGT, per germline. The CDR3 covers 13 residues. The CDR3 DNA follows: TGTGCCAGCAGTGAAACAGGGTGGGAGACCCAGTACTTC. As protein: CASSETGWETQYF.

This chain connects TRBV10-3 to TRBJ1-3, with D unclear. V lost 4 bases and J lost 0, with 13 bases in between. Germline lookup yields CDR1 ENHRY and CDR2 SYGVKD. This CDR3 is built from 16 residues. The CDR3 bases are TGTGCCATCAGTGGGCAGGCCCTCTACTCTGGAAACACCATATATTTT. It is translated as CAISGQALYSGNTIYF.

This chain uses TRBV6-5 with TRBJ1-4, with no clear D. This CDR3 spans 15 amino acids. CDR1 and CDR2 from the germline V gene are MNHEY and SVGAGI. The germline V and J ends were trimmed by 6 bases and 1 base, with 12 bases remaining between them. This chain's CDR3 is CASRALFGTNEKLFF. The DNA for the CDR3 is TGTGCCAGCAGGGCCCTCTTTGGAACTAATGAAAAACTGTTTTTT.

The chain employs TRBV24-1 and TRBJ2-1; D perhaps matches TRBD1 (7 bases). Trimming stripped 5 bases from V and 5 bases from J, with 15 bases between. Germline V gives CDR1 KGHDR, CDR2 SFDVKD. The CDR3 has 15 residues. CDR3 DNA: TGTGCCACCAGTGTTTCCAGGGGGGAAAACAATGAGCAGTTCTTC. This codes for CATSVSRGENNEQFF.

The chain employs TRBV5-6 and TRBJ2-3; D gene ambiguous. This CDR3 is built from 14 residues. The V and J ends lost 2 bases and 5 bases respectively, with 12 bases between them. Germline assignment: CDR1 SGHDT and CDR2 YYEEEE. CDR3 coding DNA: TGTGCCAGCAGCTTAATGAGTAGTAGAGATACGCAGTATTTT. Protein sequence: CASSLMSSRDTQYF. The full variable domain, its missing parts supplied by reference TRBV5-6 and TRBJ2-3, is DAGVTQSPTHLIKTRGQQVTLRCSPKSGHDTVSWYQQALGQGPQFIFQYYEEEERQRGNFPDRFSGHQFPNYSSELNVNALLLGDSALYLCASSLMSSRDTQYFGPGTRLTVL.

The CDR3 loop is CASSEFLAGSVPEQYF. The CDR3 coding sequence is TGTGCCAGCAGTGAGTTCCTGGCGGGGTCTGTTCCCGAGCAGTACTTC. The chain employs TRBV2 and TRBJ2-7; possible D gene TRBD2, 6 bases. V was trimmed by 3 bases and J by 6 bases, leaving 21 bases between them. Germline values: CDR1 SNHLY, CDR2 FYNNEI. CDR3 length: 16 residues.

The J gene is TRBJ1-1, the V gene TRBV19, with TRBD1 as a possible D gene (5 bases). Germline CDR1 LNHDA, CDR2 SQIVND (reference sequence). The CDR3 length is 14 residues. V gave up 6 bases and J gave up 1 base, with 12 bases separating them. CDR3 nucleotides: TGTGCCAGTAGGTCGGGACTGCCGAACACTGAAGCTTTCTTT. It encodes CASRSGLPNTEAFF.

The sample holds a few counts of this clone. The V gene is TRBV5-4, the J gene TRBJ1-1, with 7 bases aligning to TRBD1. From germline, CDR1 is SGHNT and CDR2 YYREEE (reference sequence). Germline trimming cut 2 bases from V and 0 bases from J; bases unmatched to any gene: 7. CDR3 length equals 16 residues. The CDR3: CASSLGPGGMNTEAFF. CDR3 DNA sequence: TGTGCCAGCAGCTTAGGGCCAGGGGGAATGAACACTGAAGCTTTCTTT.

The V call is TRBV19, the J call TRBJ2-5; TRBD2 aligns across 7 bases. Germline V CDR1 and CDR2: LNHDA, SQIVND (reference sequence). V lost 4 bases, J lost 1 base, and 9 bases stayed unmatched. This CDR3 comprises 16 residues. CDR3: CASSTSGRGIQETQYF. In nucleotides, the CDR3 is TGTGCCAGTAGTACCTCCGGGCGGGGGATCCAAGAGACCCAGTACTTC.

The genes are TRBV7-9 and TRBJ2-7, with 9 bases identical to TRBD1. Per germline, CDR1 SEHNR and CDR2 FQNEAQ (reference sequence). V dropped 6 bases and J dropped 5; count of bases not matched to a gene: 11. The CDR3 is 15 amino acids. CDR3 in amino acids: CASSTAGTGRHEQYF. CDR3 nucleotide sequence: TGTGCCAGCAGTACAGCCGGGACAGGGCGCCACGAGCAGTACTTC.

In its sample, this clone was seen a few times. The gene calls are TRBV2 and TRBJ1-5; D gene ambiguous. The germline gives CDR1 SNHLY, CDR2 FYNNEI. The CDR3 has 14 amino acids. V lost 1 base, J lost 0 bases, and 4 bases lay in between. The CDR3 here is CASSEVYSNQPQHF. The CDR3 DNA sequence: TGTGCCAGCAGTGAAGTTTATAGCAATCAGCCCCAGCATTTT.

V is TRBV4-3 and J is TRBJ2-1; D is unclear. Germline-derived CDR1 and CDR2 are LGHNA and YSLEER. This CDR3 has 13 residues. V lost 0 bases to trimming and J lost 3 bases, with 3 bases between them. Here the CDR3 reads CASSQDLYNEQFF. In DNA, the CDR3 is TGCGCCAGCAGCCAAGATCTCTACAATGAGCAGTTCTTC.

A remark on this clone: A junction boundary mismatches the germline segment, possibly from a read error. Written as DNA, the CDR3 is TGTGCCACCGAACAGGGGGTCGGGTACAGTGAGCAGTTCTTC. Translating it yields CATEQGVGYSEQFF. The chain links TRBV30 to TRBJ2-1; 8 bases align to TRBD1. CDR3 length: 14 residues. The germline V gene has CDR1 GTSNPN and CDR2 SVGIG (reference sequence).

The genes are TRBV10-3 and TRBJ2-3; 13 bases match TRBD2. The V gene end was trimmed by 11 bases and the J gene end by 6 bases; junction bases not matched to a gene: 8. Germline CDR1 is ENHRY and CDR2 is SYGVKD. CDR3 length: 14 residues. DNA for the CDR3: TGTGCCGTCGGACTAGCGGGGGCCCGGGATACGCAGTATTTT. Translating gives CAVGLAGARDTQYF.

This rearrangement joins TRBV4-3 to TRBJ2-3, with 9 bases lining up with TRBD2. Germline assignment: CDR1 LGHNA and CDR2 YSLEER. V gave up 1 base and J gave up 1 base; unmatched junction bases: 3. The CDR3 is made up of 16 amino acids. Here the CDR3 DNA reads TGCGCCAGCAGCCAAGGGGGCGGGGGGGGCACAGATACGCAGTATTTT. Translating gives CASSQGGGGGTDTQYF.

CDR3 bases: TGTGCCAGCAGCCCTCGGGGGGCGATCGCCAAAAACATTCAGTACTTC. Protein product: CASSPRGAIAKNIQYF. The rearrangement uses TRBV7-2 and TRBJ2-4; D may be TRBD2 (7 bases). Germline loops: CDR1 SGHTA, CDR2 FQGNSA. The CDR3 loop spans 16 amino acids. V was clipped by 5 bases and J by 1 base, with 15 bases between them.

The chain is built from TRBV5-1 and TRBJ1-1; 10 nucleotides agree with TRBD1. V lost 4 bases and J lost 6; bases outside the gene matches: 6. This CDR3 is 14 amino acids long. Germline V gene lookup returns CDR1 SGHRS and CDR2 YFSETQ. CDR3 sequence (DNA): TGCGCCAGCAGCCCGGGACAGGGGCTCGCTGAAGCTTTCTTT. Amino acid sequence: CASSPGQGLAEAFF. Based on the CDR3 plus reference TRBV5-1 and TRBJ1-1, the full variable domain is KAGVTQTPRYLIKTRGQQVTLSCSPISGHRSVSWYQQTPGQGLQFLFEYFSETQRNKGNFPGRFSGRQFSNSRSEMNVSTLELGDSALYLCASSPGQGLAEAFFGQGTRLTVV.

This clone showed up just once. The chain is built from TRBV7-2 and TRBJ2-7, with D perhaps matching TRBD2 (6 bases). Trimming removed 2 bases from V and 10 bases from J, with 9 bases in between. Per germline, CDR1 SGHTA and CDR2 FQGNSA. The length of the CDR3 is 11 residues. CDR3 residues: CASSLWRGQYF. CDR3 DNA sequence: TGTGCCAGCAGCTTATGGAGGGGACAGTACTTC.

This clone was seen a single time. The chain couples TRBV3-1 (or the pseudogene TRBV3-2) to TRBJ2-2, with D maybe TRBD2 (6 bases). The CDR3 runs 17 residues. Trimming removed 6 bases from V and 0 bases from J, with 17 bases in between. CDR1 LGHDT and CDR2 YNNKEL come from the germline V gene (reference sequence). CDR3 residues: CASRPPVAGPNTGELFF. CDR3 bases: TGTGCCAGCAGACCCCCCGTTGCGGGGCCGAACACCGGGGAGCTGTTTTTT.

This sequence joins TRBV5-1 and TRBJ2-5, with 8 bases lining up with TRBD1. The CDR3 is 14 amino acids. J gave up 5 bases and V 0 bases, and 3 bases lay outside the gene matches. Germline CDR1 is SGHRS and CDR2 is YFSETQ. The CDR3 DNA reads TGCGCCAGCAGCTTGGACAGACAGGGGGAGACCCAGTACTTC. Its protein product is CASSLDRQGETQYF.

The genes are TRBV6-2 or TRBV6-3 and TRBJ2-1; TRBD2 agrees at 8 bases. The CDR3 length is 15 residues. V dropped 4 bases and J dropped 8; count of bases not matched to a gene: 10. CDR1 and CDR2 (germline): MNHEY, SVGEGT. The DNA of the CDR3 is TGTGCCAGCAGTTTCCGGGGGGGTAGTCTCGATGAGCAGTTCTTC. As protein: CASSFRGGSLDEQFF.

The chain employs TRBV4-2 and TRBJ2-1, with 7 bases identical to TRBD1. This CDR3 contains 16 residues. Per germline, CDR1 LGHNA and CDR2 YNFKEQ. V was pared by 0 bases and J by 4 bases, with 6 bases of the junction left unmatched. The CDR3 nucleotides are TGTGCCAGCAGCCAAGAGAAGGGGGCGGGTTACAATGAGCAGTTCTTC. Translation gives CASSQEKGAGYNEQFF.

The CDR3 here is CASSQALSRGYTF. The CDR3 coding sequence is TGTGCCAGCAGCCAAGCCCTGAGTAGAGGCTACACCTTC. V usage is TRBV14 and J usage is TRBJ1-2; D is unclear. The CDR3 is 13 residues long. The germline V gene encodes CDR1 SGHDN and CDR2 FVKESK. Trimming left V 1 base short and J 8 bases short, with 11 bases between.

V is TRBV28 and J is TRBJ2-3, with 8 bases that match TRBD2. The CDR3 has 16 amino acids. Per germline, CDR1 MDHEN and CDR2 SYDVKM. J was trimmed by 5 bases and V by 4 bases; bases with no gene match: 11. CDR3 DNA: TGTGCCAGCAGTTCCCCTAGGGGCGGGGGGAAAGATACGCAGTATTTT. Its protein is CASSSPRGGGKDTQYF.

The V and J genes are TRBV4-2 and TRBJ2-1, with 7 positions matching TRBD2. The germline CDR1 and CDR2 sequences are LGHNA and YNFKEQ. With V trimmed by 0 bases and J by 0 bases, 11 bases remained unmatched. The length of the CDR3 is 19 residues. CDR3 nucleotide sequence: TGTGCCAGCAGCCAAGAAGGGGCAAGCGGGGATAGCTCCTACAATGAGCAGTTCTTC. It is translated as CASSQEGASGDSSYNEQFF.

This clone was counted between two and nine times. The V call is TRBV6-1, the J call TRBJ1-2; TRBD1 aligns across 9 bases. V was clipped by 2 bases and J by 2 bases; unmatched bases: 0. CDR3 length equals 14 residues. The germline gives CDR1 MNHNS, CDR2 SASEGT. CDR3 loop: CASSETGGNYGYTF. The CDR3 nucleotides read TGTGCCAGCAGTGAAACAGGGGGCAACTATGGCTACACCTTC.

In its sample, this clone was seen once. This chain joins TRBV6-1 and TRBJ2-7; weak D call: TRBD1 (5 bases). The CDR3 runs to 13 residues. Germline CDR1 MNHNS, CDR2 SASEGT. Trimming shortened V by 1 base and J by 5 bases, and 9 bases separated the two germline ends. DNA of the CDR3: TGTGCCAGCAGTGAAGTCAGGGCCCACGAGCAGTACTTC. This sequence encodes CASSEVRAHEQYF.

This clone was counted only a few times. The genes are TRBV20-1 and TRBJ1-2; D gene ambiguous. Germline V gene sequence: CDR1 DFQATT, CDR2 SNEGSKA (reference sequence). V lost 6 bases and J 5 bases, leaving 10 bases between the germline ends. There are 11 residues in the CDR3. In DNA, the CDR3 is TGCAGTGCCTCGACTGATTATGGCTACACCTTC. Protein product: CSASTDYGYTF.

In DNA form, the CDR3 reads TGTGCCAGCAGTTTTCCCGGGACAATGGGGGAAAAACTGTTTTTT. This codes for CASSFPGTMGEKLFF. The chain links TRBV28 to TRBJ1-4; D perhaps matches TRBD1 (6 bases). This CDR3 has 15 amino acids. Between the trimmed V and J ends, which lost 3 bases and 8 bases, there was a span of 16 bases. Looked up from germline, CDR1 is MDHEN and CDR2 is SYDVKM.